This T cell receptor (beta chain) was documented in a study of CD8+ T cells in alopecia areata. Whole-study findings and limits: Tofacitinib significantly decreased scalp clonality and expanded CD8+ clones among top 100.

RNA extraction was followed by reverse transcription into cDNA, which acted as the sequencing template. Libraries were prepared by immunoSEQ multiplex PCR; TCRdb keeps only in-frame clonotypes and omits some of them. The sample contains more than 90,000 clones, 58% of which appear only once. V lost 2 bases and J lost 5; bases outside the gene matches: 12. The CDR3 has 17 residues. In germline, CDR1 is MNHEY, CDR2 SMNVEV (reference sequence). This clone was seen only once. The antigen remains undetermined. Noted treatment: oral pan-JAK inhibitor, 5-10 mg twice daily. Sampling of alopecia areata patients yielded lesional scalp punch biopsies as well as peripheral blood.

This TCR derives from a human donor with alopecia areata. The sequencing here drew on CD8+ T cells sorted from blood, taken at week 4, from a patient treated with tofacitinib. V and J are TRBV27 and TRBJ1-2; TRBD1 matches at 9 bases. CDR3 protein: CASSLIGTGYGEYGYTF. DNA of the CDR3: TGTGCCAGCAGTTTAATTGGGACAGGGTACGGGGAATATGGCTACACCTTC.